This T cell receptor (beta chain) was found in a study of blood T cells in healthy people across ages. General study points: A strong correlation was seen between TCR beta diversity and naive T cell percentage. Whereas aged donors had fewer naive CD4+ cells, long-lived donors had more of them and higher diversity. It was held that diversity estimates obtained from one million T cells represented underestimates.

The CDR3 has 13 amino acids. Germline V CDR1 and CDR2: MNHEY, SVGEGT. Concerning this clonotype itself: Antigen specificity is unknown.

It was with a sample-barcoded 5' primer and a J-beta primer mix that a second PCR of about 7 to 12 cycles was run. MiXCR, run by TCRdb on the 5' RACE reads, gives a single entry per CDR3 protein. The sample contains around 2 million distinct CDR3 sequences, about 39% of which appear only once. This chain uses TRBV6-2 or TRBV6-3 with TRBJ2-4; D could derive from TRBD1 or TRBD2 (5 bases each). TRBJ2-7 matches the DNA end more closely, so the J call is doubtful. The source material was blood. The source is a human donor in good health. The CDR3 loop reads CASNRGPSNEQYF. CDR3 nucleotides: TGTGCCAGCAATCGGGGACCCTCGAACGAGCAGTACTTC.